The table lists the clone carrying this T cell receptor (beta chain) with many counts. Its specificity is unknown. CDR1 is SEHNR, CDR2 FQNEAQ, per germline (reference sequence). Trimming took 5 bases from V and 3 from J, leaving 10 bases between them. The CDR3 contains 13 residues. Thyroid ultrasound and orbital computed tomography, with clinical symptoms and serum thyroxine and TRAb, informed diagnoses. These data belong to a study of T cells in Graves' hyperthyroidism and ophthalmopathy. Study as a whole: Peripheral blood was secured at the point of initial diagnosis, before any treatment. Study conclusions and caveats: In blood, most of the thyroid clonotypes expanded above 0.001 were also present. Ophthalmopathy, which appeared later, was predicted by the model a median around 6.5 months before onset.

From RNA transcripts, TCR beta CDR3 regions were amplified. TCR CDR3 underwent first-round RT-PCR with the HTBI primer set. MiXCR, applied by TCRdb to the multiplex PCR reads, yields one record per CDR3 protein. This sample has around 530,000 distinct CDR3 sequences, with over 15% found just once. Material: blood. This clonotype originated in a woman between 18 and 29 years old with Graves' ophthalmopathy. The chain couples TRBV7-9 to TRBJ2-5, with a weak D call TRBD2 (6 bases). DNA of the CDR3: TGTGCCAGCAGCCGCCGGGGGAAAGAGACCCAGTACTTC. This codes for CASSRRGKETQYF.